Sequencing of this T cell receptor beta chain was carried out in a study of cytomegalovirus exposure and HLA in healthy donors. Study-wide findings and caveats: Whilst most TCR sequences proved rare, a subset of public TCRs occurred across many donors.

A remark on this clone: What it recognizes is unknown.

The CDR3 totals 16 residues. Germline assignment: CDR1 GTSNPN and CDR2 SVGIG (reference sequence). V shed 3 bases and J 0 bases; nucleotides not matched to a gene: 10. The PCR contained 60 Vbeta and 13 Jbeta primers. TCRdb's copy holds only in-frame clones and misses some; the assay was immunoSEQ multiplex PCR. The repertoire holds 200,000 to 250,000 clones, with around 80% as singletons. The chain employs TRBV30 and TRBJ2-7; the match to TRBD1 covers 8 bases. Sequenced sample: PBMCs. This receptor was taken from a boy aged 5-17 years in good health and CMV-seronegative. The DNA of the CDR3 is TGTGCCTGGAGGCGGACAGGGAATTTTTACTCCTACGAGCAGTACTTC. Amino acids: CAWRRTGNFYSYEQYF.